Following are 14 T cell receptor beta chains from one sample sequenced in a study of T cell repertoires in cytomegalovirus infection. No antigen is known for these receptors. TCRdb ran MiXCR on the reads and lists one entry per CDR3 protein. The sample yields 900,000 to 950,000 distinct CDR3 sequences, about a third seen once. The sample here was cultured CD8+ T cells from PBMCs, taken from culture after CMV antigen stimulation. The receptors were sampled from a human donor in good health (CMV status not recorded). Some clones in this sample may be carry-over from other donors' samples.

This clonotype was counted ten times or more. The CDR3 DNA reads as TGTGCCAGCAGCTCCGGTCGGGCTAGCGGGGGTCCCCACAATGAGCAGTTCTTC. Translating gives CASSSGRASGGPHNEQFF. The J gene is TRBJ2-1, the V gene TRBV7-2, with TRBD2 identical over 10 bases. Germline values: CDR1 SGHTA, CDR2 FQGNSA. The V gene end was trimmed by 4 bases and the J gene end by 5 bases; junction bases not matched to a gene: 14. The CDR3 covers 18 residues.

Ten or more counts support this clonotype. Here the CDR3 DNA reads TGTGCCAGCAGTTCCGGAGCGAATGAAAAACTGTTTTTT. It translates to CASSSGANEKLFF. The chain is built from TRBV12-3 or TRBV12-4 and TRBJ1-4; D is ambiguous. The ends were cut back, 4 bases at V and 5 bases at J, with 8 bases in the middle. The CDR3 extends over 13 amino acids.

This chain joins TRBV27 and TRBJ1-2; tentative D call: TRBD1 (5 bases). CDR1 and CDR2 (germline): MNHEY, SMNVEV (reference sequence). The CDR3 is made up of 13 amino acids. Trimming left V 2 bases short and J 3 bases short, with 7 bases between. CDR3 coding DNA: TGTGCCAGCAGTTTAGTCAGGGACTATGGCTACACCTTC. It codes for CASSLVRDYGYTF.

The CDR3 loop reads CASSDRSEGRTWFF. Here the CDR3 DNA reads TGTGCCAGCAGCGACCGTTCGGAGGGCAGGACTTGGTTCTTC. This chain uses TRBV7-9 with TRBJ2-1; the D gene is possibly TRBD2 (6 bases). V dropped 5 bases and J dropped 15 bases, with 23 bases sitting between them. Germline assignment: CDR1 SEHNR and CDR2 FQNEAQ (reference sequence). The CDR3 runs to 14 residues.

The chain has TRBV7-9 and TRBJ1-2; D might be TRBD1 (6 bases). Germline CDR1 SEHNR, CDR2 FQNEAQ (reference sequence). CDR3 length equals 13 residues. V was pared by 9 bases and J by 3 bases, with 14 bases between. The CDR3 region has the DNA TGTGCCAGTCAGGTGGGGGCAGACTATGGCTACACCTTC. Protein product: CASQVGADYGYTF.

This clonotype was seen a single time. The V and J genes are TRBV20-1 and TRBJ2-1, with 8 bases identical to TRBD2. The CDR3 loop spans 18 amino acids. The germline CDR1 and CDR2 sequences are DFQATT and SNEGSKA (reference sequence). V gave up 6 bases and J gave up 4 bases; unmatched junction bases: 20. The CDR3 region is CSARRWRGAPTLYNEQFF. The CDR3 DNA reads TGCAGTGCCAGACGATGGCGGGGGGCCCCGACCCTATACAATGAGCAGTTCTTC.

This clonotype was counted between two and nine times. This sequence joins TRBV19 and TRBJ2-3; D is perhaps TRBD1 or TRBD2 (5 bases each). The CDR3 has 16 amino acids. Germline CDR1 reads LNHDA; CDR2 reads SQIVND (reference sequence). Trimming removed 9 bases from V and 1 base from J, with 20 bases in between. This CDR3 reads CASWGTTDHGTDTQYF. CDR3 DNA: TGTGCCAGCTGGGGGACGACAGATCACGGCACAGATACGCAGTATTTT.

DNA for the CDR3: TGTGCCAGTAGCCTAGACGCTAGCGGCGCGTCCTACAATGAGCAGTTCTTC. Translating gives CASSLDASGASYNEQFF. The chain recombines TRBV19 with TRBJ2-1; TRBD2 matches at 7 bases. Germline CDR1 is LNHDA and CDR2 is SQIVND (reference sequence). V trimming: 6 bases; J trimming: 1 base; junction bases outside the gene matches: 12. This CDR3 comprises 17 residues.

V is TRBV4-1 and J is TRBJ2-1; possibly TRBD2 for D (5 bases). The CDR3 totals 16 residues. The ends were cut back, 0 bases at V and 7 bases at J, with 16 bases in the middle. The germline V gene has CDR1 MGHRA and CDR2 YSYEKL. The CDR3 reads CASSQDREVSKNEQFF. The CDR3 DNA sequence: TGCGCCAGCAGCCAAGATCGGGAAGTGAGTAAGAATGAGCAGTTCTTC.

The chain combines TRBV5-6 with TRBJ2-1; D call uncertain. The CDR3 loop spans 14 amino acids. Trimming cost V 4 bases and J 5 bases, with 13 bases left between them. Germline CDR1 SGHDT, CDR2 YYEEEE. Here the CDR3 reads CASSRPLWDNEQFF. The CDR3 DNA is TGTGCCAGCAGCCGCCCCCTGTGGGACAATGAGCAGTTCTTC.

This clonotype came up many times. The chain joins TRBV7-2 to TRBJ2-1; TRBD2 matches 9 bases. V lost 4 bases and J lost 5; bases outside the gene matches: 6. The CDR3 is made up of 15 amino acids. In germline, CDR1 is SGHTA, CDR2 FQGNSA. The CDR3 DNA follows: TGTGCCAGCAGCTGGTGGGCTAGCGGGGACAATGAGCAGTTCTTC. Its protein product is CASSWWASGDNEQFF.

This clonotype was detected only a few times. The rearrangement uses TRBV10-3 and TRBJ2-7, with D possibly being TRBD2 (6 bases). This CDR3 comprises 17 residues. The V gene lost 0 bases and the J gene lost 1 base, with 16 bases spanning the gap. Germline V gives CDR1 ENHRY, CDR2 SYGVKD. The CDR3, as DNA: TGTGCCATCAGTGAGTCTTGGAGGGTAGCAATTTCCTACGAGCAGTACTTC. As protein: CAISESWRVAISYEQYF.

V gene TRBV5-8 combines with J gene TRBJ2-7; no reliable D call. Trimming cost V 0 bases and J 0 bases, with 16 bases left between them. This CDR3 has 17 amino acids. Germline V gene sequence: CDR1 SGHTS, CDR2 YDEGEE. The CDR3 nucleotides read TGTGCCAGCAGCTTGGCCGCCGTGGGTGAAAGCTCCTACGAGCAGTACTTC. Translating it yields CASSLAAVGESSYEQYF.

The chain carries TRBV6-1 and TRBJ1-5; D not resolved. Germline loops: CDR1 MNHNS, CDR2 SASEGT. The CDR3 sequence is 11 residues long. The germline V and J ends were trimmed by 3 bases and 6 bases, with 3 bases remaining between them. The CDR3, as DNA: TGTGCCAGCAGTGACATTCAGCCCCAGCATTTT. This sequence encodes CASSDIQPQHF.